These 25 T cell receptor beta chains originate from one sample sequenced in a study of long-term antiretroviral therapy in people with HIV. Run at survey level, the immunoSEQ assay was version v3.0. Libraries were prepared by immunoSEQ multiplex PCR; TCRdb keeps only in-frame clonotypes and omits some of them. Here the sample spans 11,000 to 15,000 clones, approximately 85% being singletons. Specimen: unsorted PBMCs, collected 6.2 years after starting antiretroviral therapy. The receptor source for this set is a man aged 40-49 years with HIV.

The V call is TRBV7-6, the J call TRBJ1-5; maybe TRBD1 (5 bases). The length of the CDR3 is 13 residues. Trimming pared 8 bases from V and 0 bases from J, leaving 8 bases between. CDR1 is SGHVS, CDR2 FNYEAQ, per germline. The CDR3 DNA sequence: TGTGCCAGCGGGGCACTTAGCAATCAGCCCCAGCATTTT. Residues: CASGALSNQPQHF.

The rearrangement links TRBV5-6 to TRBJ1-3; 7 bases fit TRBD1. Losses at the gene ends were 4 bases for V and 5 bases for J; bases not matched to a gene: 9. The germline CDR1 and CDR2 sequences are SGHDT and YYEEEE. The CDR3 spans 15 residues. The CDR3 reads CASSPTPGGRNTIYF. CDR3 coding DNA: TGTGCCAGCAGCCCGACCCCAGGGGGACGAAACACCATATATTTT.

V gene TRBV7-2 combines with J gene TRBJ2-5; 7 nucleotides agree with TRBD2. This CDR3 comprises 15 residues. Losses at the gene ends were 5 bases for V and 4 bases for J; bases not matched to a gene: 10. The V gene's germline CDR1 is SGHTA and CDR2 FQGNSA. Written as DNA, the CDR3 is TGTGCCAGCAGCCCTATAGGACTAGGAGGAGAGACCCAGTACTTC. It is translated as CASSPIGLGGETQYF.

This clone was seen a handful of times. The sample has other DNA sequences that encode this CDR3 too. V usage is TRBV27 and J usage is TRBJ2-1, with D perhaps being TRBD1 or TRBD2 (5 bases each). The CDR3 length is 15 residues. V was trimmed by 3 bases and J by 3 bases, leaving 12 bases between them. Germline V gives CDR1 MNHEY, CDR2 SMNVEV (reference sequence). CDR3 in DNA: TGTGCCAGCAGTTTTCCGAGGGGACGCTACAATGAGCAGTTCTTC. As protein: CASSFPRGRYNEQFF.

This clone has only one observation. The gene calls are TRBV19 and TRBJ1-5, with D hard to call. Per the germline V gene, CDR1 is LNHDA and CDR2 is SQIVND (reference sequence). Deletions cut 6 bases from V and 4 bases from J, with 7 bases between. The CDR3 sequence is 12 residues long. The DNA of the CDR3 is TGTGCCAGTAGGTTGGGGAATCAGCCCCAGCATTTT. This encodes CASRLGNQPQHF.

The chain is built from TRBV9 and TRBJ2-5; 7 nucleotides match TRBD1. The CDR3 is made up of 15 amino acids. V trimming: 0 bases; J trimming: 2 bases; junction bases outside the gene matches: 4. Per the germline V gene, CDR1 is SGDLS and CDR2 is YYNGEE. The CDR3 DNA sequence: TGTGCCAGCAGCGTAGCCGGGACAGAACAAGAGACCCAGTACTTC. Translating it yields CASSVAGTEQETQYF.

CDR3 region: CASITQGPDSGTEAFF. Written as DNA, the CDR3 is TGTGCCAGTATCACCCAAGGGCCAGACAGTGGCACTGAAGCTTTCTTT. The rearrangement uses TRBV19 and TRBJ1-1; a weak D match, TRBD1 (5 bases). The CDR3 is 16 amino acids. Trimming took off 7 bases at V and 4 bases at J, with 22 bases between the two ends. Germline CDR1 is LNHDA and CDR2 is SQIVND (reference sequence). The full variable domain, in which reference TRBV19 and TRBJ1-1 provide the parts outside the CDR3, is DGGITQSPKYLFRKEGQNVTLSCEQNLNHDAMYWYRQDPGQGLRLIYYSQIVNDFQKGDIAEGYSVSREKKESFPLTVTSAQKNPTAFYLCASITQGPDSGTEAFFGQGTRLTVV.

The table lists this clone with a count of one. V usage is TRBV7-9 and J usage is TRBJ2-7; D is perhaps TRBD1 (6 bases). Trimming took off 2 bases at V and 4 bases at J, with 18 bases between the two ends. The germline gives CDR1 SEHNR, CDR2 FQNEAQ (reference sequence). The CDR3 has 16 amino acids. The CDR3 coding sequence is TGTGCCAGCAGCTTACAGGGGCCAGGGAACTCGTACGAGCAGTACTTC. It translates to CASSLQGPGNSYEQYF.

The chain uses TRBV6-5 and TRBJ1-5, with D possibly matching TRBD1 (6 bases). V was trimmed by 4 bases and J by 3 bases, leaving 10 bases between them. This CDR3 has 14 amino acids. Germline CDR1 MNHEY, CDR2 SVGAGI. CDR3 coding DNA: TGTGCCAGCAGTTTGACAGGAGTCAATCAGCCCCAGCATTTT. Residues: CASSLTGVNQPQHF.

CDR3 nucleotides: TGCAGGGTGGGACGGTTGTACGAGCAGTACTTC. Its protein product is CRVGRLYEQYF. The chain is built from TRBV20-1 and TRBJ2-7; D assignment may be TRBD1 or TRBD2 (5 bases each). The CDR3 loop spans 11 amino acids. Germline V gives CDR1 DFQATT, CDR2 SNEGSKA (reference sequence).

The chain couples TRBV7-3 to TRBJ2-3, with D tentatively TRBD2 (6 bases). CDR3 length equals 14 residues. Per germline, CDR1 SGHTA and CDR2 FQGTGA. With 2 bases removed from V and 1 base from J, the gap between germline ends came to 7 bases. CDR3 loop: CASSLWGGTDTQYF. The DNA of the CDR3 is TGTGCCAGCAGCTTATGGGGGGGCACAGATACGCAGTATTTT. The whole variable domain, filled in from reference TRBV7-3 and TRBJ2-3, reads GAGVSQTPSNKVTEKGKYVELRCDPISGHTALYWYRQSLGQGPEFLIYFQGTGAADDSGLPNDRFFAVRPEGSVSTLKIQRTERGDSAVYLCASSLWGGTDTQYFGPGTRLTVL.

This chain links TRBV4-2 with TRBJ1-4, with D possibly being TRBD1 (5 bases). V was shortened by 1 base and J by 8 bases, with 14 bases between the two germline ends. Germline CDR1 and CDR2: LGHNA and YNFKEQ. This CDR3 contains 15 residues. As DNA, the CDR3 is TGTGCCAGCAGCCAAGTGGGGGGGATCGGGGAAAAACTGTTTTTT. Translating gives CASSQVGGIGEKLFF.

The V gene is TRBV27, the J gene TRBJ2-4; possible D gene TRBD1, 5 bases. From germline, CDR1 is MNHEY and CDR2 SMNVEV (reference sequence). This CDR3 is built from 13 residues. Trimming pared 0 bases from V and 9 bases from J, leaving 9 bases between. Here the CDR3 reads CASSLSRGSIQYF. DNA of the CDR3: TGTGCCAGCAGTTTATCAAGGGGAAGCATTCAGTACTTC.

The rearrangement links TRBV28 to TRBJ2-1, with a possible D match to TRBD1 (6 bases). This CDR3 has 14 residues. The V gene lost 3 bases and the J gene lost 8 bases, with 14 bases spanning the gap. Germline CDR1 is MDHEN and CDR2 is SYDVKM. The CDR3 protein is CASSFLQGTDEQFF. The CDR3 DNA reads TGTGCCAGCAGTTTTCTGCAGGGGACGGATGAGCAGTTCTTC.

The chain couples TRBV4-3 to TRBJ1-1; no clear D. Germline CDR1 reads LGHNA; CDR2 reads YSLEER. V shed 0 bases and J shed 0 bases, with 8 bases lying between them. The CDR3 runs 15 residues. CDR3 nucleotide sequence: TGCGCCAGCAGCCAAGACCCCATGATGAACACTGAAGCTTTCTTT. This encodes CASSQDPMMNTEAFF.

The V call is TRBV18, the J call TRBJ2-2; D is perhaps TRBD1 (5 bases). The germline gives CDR1 KGHSH, CDR2 LQKENI. The V gene lost 3 bases and the J gene lost 7 bases, with 27 bases spanning the gap. The CDR3 consists of 19 residues. The CDR3 region has the DNA TGTGCCAGCTCACCGTCTGCGCAACCGGGCCCTCGAACAGGCGGGGAGCTGTTTTTT. Translated: CASSPSAQPGPRTGGELFF.

The chain employs TRBV7-2 and TRBJ2-5, with no clear D. The V gene's germline CDR1 is SGHTA and CDR2 FQGNSA. V lost 0 bases, J lost 1 base, and 0 bases lay in between. This CDR3 comprises 12 residues. The CDR3 nucleotides read TGTGCCAGCAGCTTAGCCCAAGAGACCCAGTACTTC. Translation: CASSLAQETQYF.

J is TRBJ2-5 and V is TRBV27; D is possibly TRBD1 or TRBD2 (5 bases each). V gave up 0 bases and J gave up 3 bases, with 5 bases separating them. The CDR3 is 13 amino acids. The germline CDR1 and CDR2 sequences are MNHEY and SMNVEV (reference sequence). The DNA of the CDR3 is TGTGCCAGCAGTTTATCGGGGGAAGAGACCCAGTACTTC. Its translation: CASSLSGEETQYF.

The chain carries TRBV18 and TRBJ2-6; 7 bases are a match to TRBD2. Germline trimming cut 2 bases from V and 2 bases from J; bases unmatched to any gene: 12. Looked up from germline, CDR1 is KGHSH and CDR2 is LQKENI. The CDR3 runs to 19 residues. DNA of the CDR3: TGTGCCAGCTCACCAATGCTTACTAGGCGGGGGACTGGGGCCAACGTCCTGACTTTC. Its protein is CASSPMLTRRGTGANVLTF.

In nucleotides, the CDR3 is TGTGCCAGCAGTGAAGTCGCCTTAACAGGGGGCCAAACCTACGAGCAGTACTTC. Its translation: CASSEVALTGGQTYEQYF. The chain combines TRBV6-1 with TRBJ2-7; 9 bases map to TRBD1. The germline V gene encodes CDR1 MNHNS and CDR2 SASEGT. V dropped 1 base and J dropped 2; count of bases not matched to a gene: 12. The CDR3 runs 18 residues.

The chain carries TRBV10-3 and TRBJ2-4, with TRBD1 matching 9 bases. V lost 5 bases, J lost 9 bases, and 8 bases stayed unmatched. The CDR3 covers 14 residues. Germline V gene lookup returns CDR1 ENHRY and CDR2 SYGVKD. CDR3: CAISTDRGSSIQYF. CDR3 DNA: TGTGCCATCAGTACGGACAGGGGTTCTAGCATTCAGTACTTC.

The chain carries TRBV4-2 and TRBJ2-2; 8 nucleotides line up with TRBD2. In germline, CDR1 is LGHNA, CDR2 YNFKEQ. Trimming took 8 bases from V and 4 from J; bases not matched to a gene: 12. This CDR3 is 16 amino acids long. The CDR3 reads CASALSSGTSTGELFF. CDR3 in DNA: TGTGCCAGCGCCCTGAGTAGCGGGACTAGCACCGGGGAGCTGTTTTTT.

This sequence joins TRBV5-4 and TRBJ1-3; D is perhaps TRBD1 (6 bases). Germline V lookup: CDR1 SGHNT, CDR2 YYREEE (reference sequence). The CDR3 runs 14 residues. The V and J ends lost 0 bases and 4 bases respectively, with 8 bases between them. The CDR3, as DNA: TGTGCCAGCAGCTTGGACAGGGCCGGAAACACCATATATTTT. The encoded protein is CASSLDRAGNTIYF.

The rearrangement links TRBV7-8 to TRBJ1-5; D remains ambiguous. The CDR3 is made up of 16 amino acids. V was pared by 2 bases and J by 0 bases, with 11 bases between. Germline assignment: CDR1 SGHVS and CDR2 FQNEAQ. CDR3 sequence: CASSLRAGDSNQPQHF. For the CDR3, the DNA is TGTGCCAGCAGCTTAAGGGCAGGCGATAGCAATCAGCCCCAGCATTTT.

The chain has TRBV19 and TRBJ1-4, with D uncertain. The CDR3 runs 17 residues. The germline CDR1 and CDR2 sequences are LNHDA and SQIVND (reference sequence). V lost 0 bases to trimming and J lost 2 bases, with 13 bases between them. The CDR3 reads CASSIDRTRMTNEKLFF. The CDR3, as DNA: TGTGCCAGTAGTATAGATCGAACCCGGATGACTAATGAAAAACTGTTTTTT. Using reference TRBV19 and TRBJ1-4 for the parts outside the CDR3, the full variable domain is DGGITQSPKYLFRKEGQNVTLSCEQNLNHDAMYWYRQDPGQGLRLIYYSQIVNDFQKGDIAEGYSVSREKKESFPLTVTSAQKNPTAFYLCASSIDRTRMTNEKLFFGSGTQLSVL.